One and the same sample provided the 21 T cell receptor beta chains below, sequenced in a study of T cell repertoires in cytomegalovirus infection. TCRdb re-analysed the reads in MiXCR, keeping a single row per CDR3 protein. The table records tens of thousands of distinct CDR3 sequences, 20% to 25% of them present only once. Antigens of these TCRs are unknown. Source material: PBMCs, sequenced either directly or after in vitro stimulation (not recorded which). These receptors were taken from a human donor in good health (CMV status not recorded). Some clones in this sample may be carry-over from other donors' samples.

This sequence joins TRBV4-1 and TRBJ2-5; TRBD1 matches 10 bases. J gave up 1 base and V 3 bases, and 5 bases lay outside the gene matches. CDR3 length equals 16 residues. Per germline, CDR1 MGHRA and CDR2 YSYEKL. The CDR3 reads CASSQGQGTIQETQYF. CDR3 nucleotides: TGCGCCAGCAGCCAGGGACAGGGGACCATCCAAGAGACCCAGTACTTC.

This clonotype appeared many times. The DNA of the CDR3 is TGTGCCAGCAGACCACTCTTAGCGGGAGAGTGGAGTTACCAAGAGACCCAGTACTTC. It codes for CASRPLLAGEWSYQETQYF. The chain uses TRBV7-2 and TRBJ2-5; 9 nucleotides agree with TRBD2. Germline V gives CDR1 SGHTA, CDR2 FQGNSA. Trimming cost V 6 bases and J 0 bases; bases outside gene matches: 17. The CDR3 sequence is 19 residues long.

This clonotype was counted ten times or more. The CDR3 here is CASSQDGVGQGPYEQYF. For the CDR3, the DNA is TGTGCCAGCAGCCAAGATGGAGTAGGGCAGGGCCCCTACGAGCAGTACTTC. The V call is TRBV4-2, the J call TRBJ2-7; D possibly corresponds to TRBD1 (5 bases). Germline loops: CDR1 LGHNA, CDR2 YNFKEQ. Trimming cost V 0 bases and J 2 bases, with 17 bases left between them. The CDR3 spans 17 residues.

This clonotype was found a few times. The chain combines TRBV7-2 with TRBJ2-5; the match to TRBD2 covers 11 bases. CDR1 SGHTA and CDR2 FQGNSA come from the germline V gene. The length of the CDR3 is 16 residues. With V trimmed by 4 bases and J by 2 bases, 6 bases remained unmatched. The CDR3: CASSSGTSGKQETQYF. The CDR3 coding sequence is TGTGCCAGCAGCTCAGGGACTAGCGGTAAACAAGAGACCCAGTACTTC.

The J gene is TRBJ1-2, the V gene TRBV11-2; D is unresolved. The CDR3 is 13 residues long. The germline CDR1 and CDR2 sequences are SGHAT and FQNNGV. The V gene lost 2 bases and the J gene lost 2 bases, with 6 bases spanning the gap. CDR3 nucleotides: TGTGCCAGCAGCTTATCTGCAAACTATGGCTACACCTTC. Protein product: CASSLSANYGYTF.

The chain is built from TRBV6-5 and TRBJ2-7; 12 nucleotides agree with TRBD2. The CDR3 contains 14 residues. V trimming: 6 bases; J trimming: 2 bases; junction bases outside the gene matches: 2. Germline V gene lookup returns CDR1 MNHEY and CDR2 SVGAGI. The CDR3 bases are TGTGCCAGCAGCCGACTAGCGGGAGCCTACGAGCAGTACGTC. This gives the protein CASSRLAGAYEQYV.

CDR3 sequence (DNA): TGTGCCAGTACCGGGAGGGAAGGAACTAATGAAAAACTGTTTTTT. Protein sequence: CASTGREGTNEKLFF. This rearrangement joins TRBV19 to TRBJ1-4; D remains ambiguous. V was cut by 7 bases and J by 1 base, with 13 bases left in between. In germline, CDR1 is LNHDA, CDR2 SQIVND (reference sequence). The length of the CDR3 is 15 residues.

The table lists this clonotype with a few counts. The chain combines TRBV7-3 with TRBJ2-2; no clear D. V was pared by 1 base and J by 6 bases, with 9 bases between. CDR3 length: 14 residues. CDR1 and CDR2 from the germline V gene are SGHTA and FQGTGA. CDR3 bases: TGTGCCAGCAGCTTAATAGCTCTTGCCGGGGAGCTGTTTTTT. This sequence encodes CASSLIALAGELFF.

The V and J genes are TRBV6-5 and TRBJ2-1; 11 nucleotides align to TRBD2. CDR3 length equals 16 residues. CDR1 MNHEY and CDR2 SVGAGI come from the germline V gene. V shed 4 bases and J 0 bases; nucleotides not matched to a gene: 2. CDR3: CASSSGTSGSYNEQFF. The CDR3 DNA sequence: TGTGCCAGCAGTTCCGGGACTAGCGGCTCCTACAATGAGCAGTTCTTC.

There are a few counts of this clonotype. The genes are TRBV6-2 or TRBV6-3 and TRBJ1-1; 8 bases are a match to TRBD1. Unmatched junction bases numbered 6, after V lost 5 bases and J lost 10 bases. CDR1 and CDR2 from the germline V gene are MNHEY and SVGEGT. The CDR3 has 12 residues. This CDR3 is CASSQTGVGAFF. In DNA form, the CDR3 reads TGTGCCAGCAGTCAGACAGGGGTCGGAGCTTTCTTT.

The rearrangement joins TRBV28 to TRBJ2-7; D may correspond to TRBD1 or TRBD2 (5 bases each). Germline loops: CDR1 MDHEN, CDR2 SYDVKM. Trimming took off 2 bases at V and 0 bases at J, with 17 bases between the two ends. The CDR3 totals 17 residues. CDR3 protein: CASSLSSGQVLSYEQYF. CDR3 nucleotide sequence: TGTGCCAGCAGTTTAAGTTCGGGGCAGGTTCTCTCCTACGAGCAGTACTTC.

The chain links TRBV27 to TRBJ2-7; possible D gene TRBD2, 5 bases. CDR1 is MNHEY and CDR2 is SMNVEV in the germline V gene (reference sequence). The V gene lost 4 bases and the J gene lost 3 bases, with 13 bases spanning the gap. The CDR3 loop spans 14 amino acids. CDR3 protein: CASSYASGNYEQYF. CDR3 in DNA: TGTGCCAGCAGTTATGCTTCGGGGAACTACGAGCAGTACTTC.

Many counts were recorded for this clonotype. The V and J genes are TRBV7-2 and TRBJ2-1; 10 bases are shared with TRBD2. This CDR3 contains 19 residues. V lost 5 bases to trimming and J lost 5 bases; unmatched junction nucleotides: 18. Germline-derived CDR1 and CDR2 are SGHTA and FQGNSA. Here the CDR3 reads CASSVRTSGGGLRDNEQFF. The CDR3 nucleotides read TGTGCCAGCAGCGTAAGGACTAGCGGAGGAGGTTTAAGAGACAATGAGCAGTTCTTC.

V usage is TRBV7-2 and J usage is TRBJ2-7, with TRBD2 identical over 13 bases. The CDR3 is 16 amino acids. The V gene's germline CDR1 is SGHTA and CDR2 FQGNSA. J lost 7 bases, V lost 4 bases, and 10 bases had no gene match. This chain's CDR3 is CASSSRTSGSSGEQYF. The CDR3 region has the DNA TGTGCCAGCAGCTCACGGACTAGCGGGAGTTCGGGAGAGCAGTACTTC.

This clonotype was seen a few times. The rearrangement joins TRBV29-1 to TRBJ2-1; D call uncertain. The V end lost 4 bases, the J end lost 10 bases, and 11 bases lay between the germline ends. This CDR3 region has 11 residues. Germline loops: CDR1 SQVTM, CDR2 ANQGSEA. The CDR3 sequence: CSVGPGQEQFF. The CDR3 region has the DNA TGCAGCGTTGGTCCCGGGCAGGAGCAGTTCTTC.

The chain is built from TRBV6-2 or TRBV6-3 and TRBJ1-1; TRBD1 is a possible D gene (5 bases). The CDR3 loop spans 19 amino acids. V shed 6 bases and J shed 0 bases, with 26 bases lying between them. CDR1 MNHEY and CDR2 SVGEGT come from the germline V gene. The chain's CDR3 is CASRPLWKPGSLMNTEAFF. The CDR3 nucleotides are TGTGCCAGCAGACCACTGTGGAAGCCAGGGTCCCTGATGAACACTGAAGCTTTCTTT.

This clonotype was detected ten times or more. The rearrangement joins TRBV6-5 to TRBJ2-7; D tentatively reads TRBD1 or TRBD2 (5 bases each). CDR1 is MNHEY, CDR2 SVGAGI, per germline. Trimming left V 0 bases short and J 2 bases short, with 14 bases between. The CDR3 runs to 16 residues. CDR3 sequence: CASSYSSAGTAYEQYF. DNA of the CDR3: TGTGCCAGCAGTTACTCGTCGGCCGGGACGGCCTACGAGCAGTACTTC.

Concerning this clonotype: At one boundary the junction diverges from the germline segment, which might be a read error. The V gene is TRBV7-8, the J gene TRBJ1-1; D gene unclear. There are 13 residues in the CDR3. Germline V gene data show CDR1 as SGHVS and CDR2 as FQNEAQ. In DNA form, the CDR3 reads TGTGCCAGCATCTTAGCCAGCCTCCCGGCAGCTTTCTTT. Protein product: CASILASLPAAFF. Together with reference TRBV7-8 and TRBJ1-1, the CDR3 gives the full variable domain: GAGVSQSPRYKVAKRGQDVALRCDPISGHVSLFWYQQALGQGPEFLTYFQNEAQLDKSGLPSDRFFAERPEGSVSTLKIQRTQQEDSAVYLCASILASLPAAFFGQGTRLTVV.

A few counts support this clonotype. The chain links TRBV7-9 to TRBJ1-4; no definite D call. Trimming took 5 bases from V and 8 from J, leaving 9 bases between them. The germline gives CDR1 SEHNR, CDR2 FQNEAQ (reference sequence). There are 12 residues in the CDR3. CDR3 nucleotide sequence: TGTGCCAGCAGCCCCCAGTCGGAAAAACTGTTTTTT. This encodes CASSPQSEKLFF.

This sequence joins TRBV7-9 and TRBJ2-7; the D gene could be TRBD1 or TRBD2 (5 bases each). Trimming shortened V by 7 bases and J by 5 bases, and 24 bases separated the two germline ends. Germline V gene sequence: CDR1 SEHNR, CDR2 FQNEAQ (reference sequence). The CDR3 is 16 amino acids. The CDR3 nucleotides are TGTGCCAGCACCTGCCGGGGCCCCTCCTTACGGGACGAGCAGTACGTC. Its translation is CASTCRGPSLRDEQYV.

The CDR3 here is CASSGVGPDNEQFF. The CDR3, as DNA: TGTGCCAGCAGTGGCGTGGGACCCGACAATGAGCAGTTCTTC. This chain connects TRBV28 to TRBJ2-1, with D perhaps being TRBD1 or TRBD2 (5 bases each). Trimming cost V 5 bases and J 5 bases, with 13 bases left between them. The germline V gene has CDR1 MDHEN and CDR2 SYDVKM. There are 14 residues in the CDR3.